This T cell receptor (beta chain) was identified in a study of regulatory T cells in long-lasting Graves disease. In the study overall: Persistence in Graves' disease required over 5 years of antithyroid drugs plus positive TSH receptor antibodies.

Arm-PCR of CDR3 regions and iRepertoire HTBI primers were used to build TCR beta libraries. TCRdb re-called the multiplex PCR reads with MiXCR, one entry per CDR3 protein. The sample includes 430,000 or so distinct CDR3 sequences, roughly 23% of them seen just once. Indicated time point: persistent/refractory GD, antithyroid drugs over 5 years with positive TRAb. Extracted RNA from PBMCs served as the source of the TCR library. From an endocrinology department in Xi'an, China, came the patients. CDR1 MDHEN and CDR2 SYDVKM come from the germline V gene. Trimming took 8 bases from V and 8 from J, leaving 13 bases between them. The CDR3 spans 12 residues. Many counts were recorded for this clonotype.

Sequenced material: peripheral blood mononuclear cells (PBMCs), taken when the disease was refractory, from a patient treated with antithyroid drugs. The V call is TRBV28, the J call TRBJ2-4; D call uncertain. The clonotype was recovered from a female donor with Graves disease. The CDR3 bases are TGTGCCAGCGGTGGCCAATGGGACATTCAGTACTTC. Protein sequence: CASGGQWDIQYF. Using reference TRBV28 and TRBJ2-4 for the parts outside the CDR3, the full variable domain is DVKVTQSSRYLVKRTGEKVFLECVQDMDHENMFWYRQDPGLGLRLIYFSYDVKMKEKGDIPEGYSVSREKKERFSLILESASTNQTSMYLCASGGQWDIQYFGAGTRLSVL.